The 16 T cell receptor beta chains in this list originate from one sample, sequenced in a study of blood T cell repertoires in COVID-19. Using immunoSEQ multiplex PCR, the repertoire was profiled, and TCRdb retains in-frame clones only, with some absent. The repertoire holds about 220,000 clones, with 65% to 85% as singletons. Material: PBMCs or T cells enriched from blood (not recorded which). The receptors stem from a woman aged 40 to 49 who had recovered from COVID-19.

CDR3 amino acids: CASSQRLAGAYEQYF. The CDR3 DNA reads as TGCGCCAGCAGTCAGAGACTAGCGGGAGCCTACGAGCAGTACTTC. The chain recombines TRBV23-1 with TRBJ2-7; 12 bases are shared with TRBD2. TRBV23-1 counts as an open reading frame of uncertain function. With 3 bases clipped from V and 2 bases from J, the junction kept 2 bases outside the gene matches. This CDR3 is 15 amino acids long.

The CDR3 is CASSFDSGRARETQYF. CDR3 nucleotide sequence: TGTGCCAGCAGCTTTGATAGCGGGAGGGCCCGGGAGACCCAGTACTTC. This chain connects TRBV11-2 to TRBJ2-5, with 11 bases lining up with TRBD2. There are 16 residues in the CDR3. Germline CDR1 SGHAT, CDR2 FQNNGV. Trimming at V came to 3 bases and at J to 5 bases, leaving 8 bases not matched to a gene.

This rearrangement joins TRBV12-3 or TRBV12-4 to TRBJ1-6; TRBD1 aligns across 9 bases. The CDR3 loop spans 13 amino acids. V was pared by 7 bases and J by 12 bases, with 7 bases of the junction left unmatched. The CDR3 DNA reads as TGTGCCAGCACCCTGACAGGGGGGAGACCCCTCCACTTT. This sequence encodes CASTLTGGRPLHF.

The chain is built from TRBV6-5 and TRBJ1-2; 11 bases match TRBD1. With 8 bases clipped from V and 6 bases from J, the junction kept 8 bases outside the gene matches. This CDR3 spans 14 amino acids. CDR1 and CDR2 (germline): MNHEY, SVGAGI. CDR3 amino acids: CASQGTGGRNGYTF. Here the CDR3 DNA reads TGTGCCAGCCAAGGGACAGGGGGACGGAATGGCTACACCTTC.

In DNA form, the CDR3 reads TGTGCCAGCAGGTCTATAGCGGGAGGTACCTACGAGCAGTACGTC. Translated, it gives CASRSIAGGTYEQYV. The chain couples TRBV6-5 to TRBJ2-7, with 10 bases that match TRBD2. The junction had 7 bases not matched to a gene; V was cut back by 6 bases and J by 2 bases. The CDR3 loop spans 15 amino acids. The germline V gene encodes CDR1 MNHEY and CDR2 SVGAGI.

The chain carries TRBV6-5 and TRBJ1-2, with D maybe TRBD1 (6 bases). Germline V gene lookup returns CDR1 MNHEY and CDR2 SVGAGI. The CDR3 totals 14 residues. The germline V and J ends were trimmed by 6 bases and 8 bases, with 19 bases remaining between them. CDR3 residues: CASSRDARGNGYTF. The CDR3 region has the DNA TGTGCCAGCAGCCGAGACGCCAGGGGAAACGGCTACACCTTC.

The chain is built from TRBV27 and TRBJ1-2; no reliable D call. The V end was cut by 2 bases, the J end by 1 base, with 11 bases between. Germline-derived CDR1 and CDR2 are MNHEY and SMNVEV (reference sequence). The CDR3 is 15 amino acids. The CDR3 DNA reads as TGTGCCAGCAGTTTAAATGGTCCAGTTAACTATGGCTACACCTTC. Translated, it gives CASSLNGPVNYGYTF.

This chain connects TRBV4-3 to TRBJ1-1; TRBD1 might be the D (5 bases). The CDR3 consists of 14 residues. Germline CDR1 and CDR2: LGHNA and YSLEER. V was pared by 5 bases and J by 1 base, with 11 bases between. CDR3 in amino acids: CASSDQTANTEAFF. In DNA form, the CDR3 reads TGCGCCAGCAGCGATCAGACAGCGAACACTGAAGCTTTCTTT.

This clone was found a few times. The chain recombines TRBV10-3 with TRBJ2-1; 8 positions match TRBD2. The CDR3 runs 13 residues. V was clipped by 8 bases and J by 5 bases; unmatched bases: 5. Germline V gene lookup returns CDR1 ENHRY and CDR2 SYGVKD. CDR3 DNA sequence: TGTGCCATCTGCGGGAGGCCAGACAATGAGCAGTTCTTC. Translated, it gives CAICGRPDNEQFF.

The chain employs TRBV28 and TRBJ1-2, with D hard to call. Germline CDR1 reads MDHEN; CDR2 reads SYDVKM. The CDR3 has 13 residues. Trimming cost V 10 bases and J 0 bases, with 12 bases left between them. CDR3 in DNA: TGTGCCACCCATCTCCGGGCTAACTATGGCTACACCTTC. This codes for CATHLRANYGYTF.

The chain uses TRBV6-2 or TRBV6-3 and TRBJ2-1; 9 bases are shared with TRBD1. Unmatched junction bases numbered 10, after V lost 5 bases and J lost 8 bases. CDR1 is MNHEY and CDR2 is SVGEGT in the germline V gene. The CDR3 contains 15 residues. The CDR3 sequence is CASSSRDREFDEQFF. CDR3 DNA: TGTGCCAGCAGTAGCCGGGACAGGGAGTTCGATGAGCAGTTCTTC.

The rearrangement joins TRBV5-4 to TRBJ2-7, with TRBD2 identical over 10 bases. Per germline, CDR1 SGHNT and CDR2 YYREEE (reference sequence). V was clipped by 4 bases and J by 3 bases; unmatched bases: 16. The CDR3 is 18 amino acids. CDR3 nucleotide sequence: TGTGCCAGCAGCGGGTGGCTAGCGGGAGAGGGGGGGGTCTACGAGCAGTACTTC. Its translation is CASSGWLAGEGGVYEQYF. The full variable domain, with the rest looked up from reference TRBV5-4 and TRBJ2-7, is ETGVTQSPTHLIKTRGQQVTLRCSSQSGHNTVSWYQQALGQGPQFIFQYYREEENGRGNFPPRFSGLQFPNYSSELNVNALELDDSALYLCASSGWLAGEGGVYEQYFGPGTRLTVT.

This chain connects TRBV4-2 to TRBJ2-7; 8 bases are shared with TRBD2. V shed 0 bases and J 3 bases; nucleotides not matched to a gene: 7. Germline CDR1 reads LGHNA; CDR2 reads YNFKEQ. This CDR3 is 16 amino acids long. The DNA for the CDR3 is TGTGCCAGCAGCCAAGAGTCTAGCGGGTCTCTCTACGAGCAGTACTTC. Translation gives CASSQESSGSLYEQYF.

This clone was observed a single time. The chain employs TRBV10-1 and TRBJ2-7; 10 nucleotides match TRBD2. Trimming cost V 7 bases and J 0 bases; bases outside gene matches: 12. This CDR3 is 17 amino acids long. Germline values: CDR1 WNHNN, CDR2 SYGVQD (reference sequence). CDR3 DNA: TGCGCCAGCAATATCCCACTTAGCGGGAGGAGCTCCTACGAGCAGTACGTC. It yields the protein CASNIPLSGRSSYEQYV.

This clone has a single count. The chain employs TRBV29-1 and TRBJ2-1, with D possibly TRBD2 on 6 matching bases. Germline CDR1 SQVTM, CDR2 ANQGSEA. The CDR3 runs 10 residues. Trimming removed 3 bases from V and 10 bases from J, with 7 bases in between. The CDR3 DNA is TGCAGCGTTGATGGAGGGGAGCAGTTCTTC. This translates into CSVDGGEQFF.

CDR3 nucleotides: TGTGCCAGCAGCTTAGGATCTAGCGGGAGGGCCCGAGATACGCAGTATTTT. Translation: CASSLGSSGRARDTQYF. This sequence joins TRBV7-2 and TRBJ2-3; TRBD2 matches 12 bases. The CDR3 has 17 amino acids. V lost 1 base and J lost 5; bases outside the gene matches: 7. Germline V CDR1 and CDR2: SGHTA, FQGNSA.